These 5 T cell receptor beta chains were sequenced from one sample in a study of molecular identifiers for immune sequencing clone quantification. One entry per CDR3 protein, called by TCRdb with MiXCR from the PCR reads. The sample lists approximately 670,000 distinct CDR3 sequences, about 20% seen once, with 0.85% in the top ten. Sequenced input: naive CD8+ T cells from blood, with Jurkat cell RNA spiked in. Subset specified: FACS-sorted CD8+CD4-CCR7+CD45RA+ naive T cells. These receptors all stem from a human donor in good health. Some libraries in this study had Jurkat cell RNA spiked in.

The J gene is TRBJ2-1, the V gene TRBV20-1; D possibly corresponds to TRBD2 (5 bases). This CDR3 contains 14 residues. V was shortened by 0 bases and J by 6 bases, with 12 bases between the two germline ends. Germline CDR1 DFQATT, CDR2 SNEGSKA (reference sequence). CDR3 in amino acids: CSARDFLAGNEQFF. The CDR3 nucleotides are TGCAGTGCTAGAGATTTCCTAGCTGGCAATGAGCAGTTCTTC.

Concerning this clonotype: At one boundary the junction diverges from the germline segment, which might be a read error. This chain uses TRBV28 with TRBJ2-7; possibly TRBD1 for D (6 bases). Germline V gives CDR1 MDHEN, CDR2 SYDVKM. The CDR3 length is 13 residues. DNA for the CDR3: TGTGCCGGCAGTTTGTTGGGGGCTGGCGAGCAGTGCTTC. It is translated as CAGSLLGAGEQCF.

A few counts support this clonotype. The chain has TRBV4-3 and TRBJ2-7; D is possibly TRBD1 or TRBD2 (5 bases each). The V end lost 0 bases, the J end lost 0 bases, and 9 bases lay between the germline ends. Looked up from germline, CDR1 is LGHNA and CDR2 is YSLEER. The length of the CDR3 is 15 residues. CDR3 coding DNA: TGCGCCAGCAGCCAAGATCCGGGGCTCTCCTACGAGCAGTACTTC. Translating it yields CASSQDPGLSYEQYF.

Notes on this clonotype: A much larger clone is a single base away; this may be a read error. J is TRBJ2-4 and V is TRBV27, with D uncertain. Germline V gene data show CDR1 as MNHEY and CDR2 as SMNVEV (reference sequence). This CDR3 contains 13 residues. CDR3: CASSPLAKNTQYF. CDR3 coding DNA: TGTGCCAGCAGTCCCCTCGCCAAAAACACTCAGTACTTC.

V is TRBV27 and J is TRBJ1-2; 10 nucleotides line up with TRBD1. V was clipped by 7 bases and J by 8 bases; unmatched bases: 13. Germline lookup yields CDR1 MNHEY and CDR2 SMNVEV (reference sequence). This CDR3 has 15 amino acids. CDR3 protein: CASTALIDRGLGYTF. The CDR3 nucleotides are TGTGCCAGCACAGCCCTAATAGACAGGGGGCTGGGCTACACCTTC.